This TCR beta chain was sequenced in a study of response to subunit inactivated influenza vaccine. General study findings and limits: Each seasonal influenza vaccination, the authors suggested, recruits few new T cells.

CDR1 is SGHAT, CDR2 FQNNGV, per germline. The CDR3 contains 15 residues. With V trimmed by 5 bases and J by 5 bases, 3 bases remained unmatched. TCRdb reprocessed the RT-PCR reads via MiXCR and lists one record per CDR3 protein. Among about 520,000 distinct CDR3 sequences listed, approximately 7.8% were seen once. This clonotype came up many times. Its antigen is not identified. This chain uses TRBV11-2 with TRBJ2-1; 13 positions match TRBD2. The sample here was PBMCs from blood, taken approximately 25 months after vaccination. This clonotype originated in a man aged 45 to 70 who received an inactivated influenza vaccine. The CDR3 spells CASSAGTSGNNEQFF. DNA for the CDR3: TGTGCCAGCAGCGCCGGGACTAGCGGGAACAATGAGCAGTTCTTC.